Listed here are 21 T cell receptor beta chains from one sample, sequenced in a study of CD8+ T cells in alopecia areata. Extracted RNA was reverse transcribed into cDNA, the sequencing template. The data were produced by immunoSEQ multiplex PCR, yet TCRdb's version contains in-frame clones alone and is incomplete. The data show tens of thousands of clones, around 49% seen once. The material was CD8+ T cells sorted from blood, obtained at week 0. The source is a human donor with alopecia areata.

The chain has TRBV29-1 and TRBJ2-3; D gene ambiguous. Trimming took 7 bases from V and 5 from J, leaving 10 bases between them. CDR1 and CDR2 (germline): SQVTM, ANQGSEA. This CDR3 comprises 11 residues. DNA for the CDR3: TGCAGCGCTCCGTCTTTAGATACGCAGTATTTT. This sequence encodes CSAPSLDTQYF.

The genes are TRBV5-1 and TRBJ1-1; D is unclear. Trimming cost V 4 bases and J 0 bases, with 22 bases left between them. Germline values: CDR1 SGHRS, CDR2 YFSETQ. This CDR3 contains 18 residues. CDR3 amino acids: CASSTLTSRREMNTEAFF. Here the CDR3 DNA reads TGCGCCAGCAGCACGCTAACCAGCAGGCGCGAGATGAACACTGAAGCTTTCTTT. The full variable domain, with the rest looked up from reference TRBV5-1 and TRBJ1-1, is KAGVTQTPRYLIKTRGQQVTLSCSPISGHRSVSWYQQTPGQGLQFLFEYFSETQRNKGNFPGRFSGRQFSNSRSEMNVSTLELGDSALYLCASSTLTSRREMNTEAFFGQGTRLTVV.

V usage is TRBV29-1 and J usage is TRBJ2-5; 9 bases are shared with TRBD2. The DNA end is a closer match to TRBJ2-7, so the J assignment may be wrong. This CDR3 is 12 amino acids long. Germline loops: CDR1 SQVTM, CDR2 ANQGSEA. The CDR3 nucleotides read TGCAGCACTTTAGCGGGAGCTGGCGAGCAGTACTTC. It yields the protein CSTLAGAGEQYF.

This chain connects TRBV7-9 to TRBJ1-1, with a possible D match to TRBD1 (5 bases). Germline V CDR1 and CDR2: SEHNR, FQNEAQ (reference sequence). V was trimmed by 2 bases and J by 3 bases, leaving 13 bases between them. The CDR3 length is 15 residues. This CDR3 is CASSLNGGGDTEAFF. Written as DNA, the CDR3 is TGTGCCAGCAGCTTAAACGGTGGAGGGGACACTGAAGCTTTCTTT.

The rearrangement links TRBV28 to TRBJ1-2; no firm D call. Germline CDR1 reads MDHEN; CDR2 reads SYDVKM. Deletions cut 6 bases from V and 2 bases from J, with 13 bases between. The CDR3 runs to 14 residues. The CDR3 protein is CASSQAASNYGYTF. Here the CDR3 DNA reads TGTGCCAGCAGCCAAGCAGCTTCCAACTATGGCTACACCTTC.

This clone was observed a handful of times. The CDR3 is CASSETTSGNNEQFF. The DNA of the CDR3 is TGTGCCAGCAGTGAAACGACTAGCGGTAACAATGAGCAGTTCTTC. The chain links TRBV2 to TRBJ2-1; 9 bases are shared with TRBD2. Germline V CDR1 and CDR2: SNHLY, FYNNEI. This CDR3 has 15 amino acids. V was clipped by 2 bases and J by 5 bases; unmatched bases: 4.

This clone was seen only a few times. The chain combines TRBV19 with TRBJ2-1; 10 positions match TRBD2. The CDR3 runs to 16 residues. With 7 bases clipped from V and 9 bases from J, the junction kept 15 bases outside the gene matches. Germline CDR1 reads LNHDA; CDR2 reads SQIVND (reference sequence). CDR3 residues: CASTPSSGRPGIEQFF. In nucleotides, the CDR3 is TGTGCCAGTACCCCGAGTAGCGGGAGGCCGGGGATTGAGCAGTTCTTC.

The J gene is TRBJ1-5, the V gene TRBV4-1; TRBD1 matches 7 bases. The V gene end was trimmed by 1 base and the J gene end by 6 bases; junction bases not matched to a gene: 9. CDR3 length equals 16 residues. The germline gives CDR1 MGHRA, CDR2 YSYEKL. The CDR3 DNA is TGCGCCAGCAGCCAAGTTCAAACAGGGGTTCGTCAGCCCCAGCATTTT. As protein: CASSQVQTGVRQPQHF.

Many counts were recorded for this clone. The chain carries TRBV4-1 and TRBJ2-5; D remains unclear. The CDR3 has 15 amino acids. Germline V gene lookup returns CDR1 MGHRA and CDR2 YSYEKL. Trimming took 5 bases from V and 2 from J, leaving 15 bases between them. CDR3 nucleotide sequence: TGCGCCAGCAGCGCCCGAGACTCTATACAAGAGACCCAGTACTTC. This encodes CASSARDSIQETQYF.

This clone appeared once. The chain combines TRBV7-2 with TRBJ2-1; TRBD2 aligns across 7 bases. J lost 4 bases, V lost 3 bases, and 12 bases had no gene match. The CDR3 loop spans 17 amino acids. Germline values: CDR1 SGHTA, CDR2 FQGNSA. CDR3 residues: CASSFFVGAGPYNEQFF. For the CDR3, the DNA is TGTGCCAGCAGCTTCTTCGTCGGAGCGGGACCATACAATGAGCAGTTCTTC.

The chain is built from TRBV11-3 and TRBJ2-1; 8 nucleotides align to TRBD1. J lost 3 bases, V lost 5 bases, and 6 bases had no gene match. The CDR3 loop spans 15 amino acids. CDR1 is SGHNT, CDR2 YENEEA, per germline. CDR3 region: CASSDSRGRYNEQFF. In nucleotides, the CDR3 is TGTGCCAGCAGCGATTCCAGGGGGCGCTACAATGAGCAGTTCTTC. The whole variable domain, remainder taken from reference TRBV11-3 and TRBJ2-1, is EAGVVQSPRYKIIEKKQPVAFWCNPISGHNTLYWYLQNLGQGPELLIRYENEEAVDDSQLPKDRFSAERLKGVDSTLKIQPAELGDSAVYLCASSDSRGRYNEQFFGPGTRLTVL.

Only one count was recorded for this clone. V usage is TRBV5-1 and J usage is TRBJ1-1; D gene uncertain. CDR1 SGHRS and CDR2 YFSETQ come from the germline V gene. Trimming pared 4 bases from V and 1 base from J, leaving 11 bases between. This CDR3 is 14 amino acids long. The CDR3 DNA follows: TGCGCCAGCAGCCCCGAGGGAAAGAACACTGAAGCTTTCTTT. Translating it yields CASSPEGKNTEAFF. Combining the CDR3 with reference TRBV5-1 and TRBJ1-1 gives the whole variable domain KAGVTQTPRYLIKTRGQQVTLSCSPISGHRSVSWYQQTPGQGLQFLFEYFSETQRNKGNFPGRFSGRQFSNSRSEMNVSTLELGDSALYLCASSPEGKNTEAFFGQGTRLTVV.

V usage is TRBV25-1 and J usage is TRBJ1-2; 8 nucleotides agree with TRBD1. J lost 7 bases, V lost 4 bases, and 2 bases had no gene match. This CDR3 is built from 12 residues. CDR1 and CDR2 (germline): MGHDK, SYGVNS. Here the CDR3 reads CASSGTGFGYTF. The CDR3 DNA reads TGTGCCAGCAGTGGGACAGGGTTTGGCTACACCTTC.

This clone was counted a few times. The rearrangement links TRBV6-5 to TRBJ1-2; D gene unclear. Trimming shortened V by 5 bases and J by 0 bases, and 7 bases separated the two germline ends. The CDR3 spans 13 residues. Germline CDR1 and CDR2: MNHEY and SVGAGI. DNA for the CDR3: TGTGCCAGCAGTCTACGGGCTAACTATGGCTACACCTTC. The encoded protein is CASSLRANYGYTF.

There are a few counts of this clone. Written as DNA, the CDR3 is TGTGCCAGCAGCTCCCAACCTCTGACAGGCACAGATACGCAGTATTTT. Protein product: CASSSQPLTGTDTQYF. The chain uses TRBV7-9 and TRBJ2-3; D might be TRBD1 (5 bases). Germline CDR1 SEHNR, CDR2 FQNEAQ (reference sequence). With 4 bases removed from V and 1 base from J, the gap between germline ends came to 15 bases. There are 16 residues in the CDR3.

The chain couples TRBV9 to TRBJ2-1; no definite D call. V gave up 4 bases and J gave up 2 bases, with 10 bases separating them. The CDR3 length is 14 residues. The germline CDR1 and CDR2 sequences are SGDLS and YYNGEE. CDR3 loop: CASSPLLAYNEQFF. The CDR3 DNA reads TGTGCCAGCAGCCCCCTCCTAGCCTACAATGAGCAGTTCTTC.

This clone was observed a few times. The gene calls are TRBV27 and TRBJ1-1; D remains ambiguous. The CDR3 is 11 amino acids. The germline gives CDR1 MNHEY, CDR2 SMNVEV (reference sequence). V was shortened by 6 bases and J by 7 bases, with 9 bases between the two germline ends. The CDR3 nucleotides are TGTGCCAGCAGGTATATTAATGAAGCTTTCTTT. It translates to CASRYINEAFF.

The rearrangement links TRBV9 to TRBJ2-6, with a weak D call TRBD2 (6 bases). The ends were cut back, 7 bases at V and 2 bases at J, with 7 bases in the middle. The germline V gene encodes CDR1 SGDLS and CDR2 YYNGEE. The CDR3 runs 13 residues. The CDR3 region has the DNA TGTGCCAGCGGGGAGGCTGGGGCCAACGTCCTGACTTTC. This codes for CASGEAGANVLTF.

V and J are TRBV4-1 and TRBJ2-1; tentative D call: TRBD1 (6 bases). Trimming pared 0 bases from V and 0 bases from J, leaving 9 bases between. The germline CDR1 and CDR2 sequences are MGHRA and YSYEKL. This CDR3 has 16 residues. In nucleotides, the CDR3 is TGCGCCAGCAGCCAAGAGGAAGGGGGCTCCTACAATGAGCAGTTCTTC. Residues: CASSQEEGGSYNEQFF.

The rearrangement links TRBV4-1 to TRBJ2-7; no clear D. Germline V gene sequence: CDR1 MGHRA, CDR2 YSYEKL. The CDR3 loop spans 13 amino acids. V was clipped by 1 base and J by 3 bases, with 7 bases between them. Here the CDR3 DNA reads TGCGCCAGCAGCCAAGTTCAGGACTACGAGCAGTACTTC. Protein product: CASSQVQDYEQYF.

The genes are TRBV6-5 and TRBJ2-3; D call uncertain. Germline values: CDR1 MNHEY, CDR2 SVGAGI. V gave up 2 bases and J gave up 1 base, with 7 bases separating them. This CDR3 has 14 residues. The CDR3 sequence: CASSYPGGTDTQYF. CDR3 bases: TGTGCCAGCAGTTACCCGGGCGGCACAGATACGCAGTATTTT.